Described below is a single T cell receptor beta chain sequence and its context. The CDR3 totals 16 residues. Per the germline V gene, CDR1 is SGDLS and CDR2 is YYNGEE. The V end lost 2 bases, the J end lost 1 base, and 12 bases lay between the germline ends. The source of the sample is a study of blood T cell repertoires in COVID-19. Looking at the study overall: From the United States, Italy and Spain came samples of acute and convalescent COVID-19.

Per the original methods: Estimation of nucleated cell counts was performed using reference gene primer amplification. The repertoire was sequenced with immunoSEQ multiplex PCR; TCRdb's copy has only in-frame clones and lacks some. That table supplies the V and J calls and clone size; D and trimming were determined from the DNA. Here the sample spans 250,000 or so clones, under 85% being singletons. Sequencing was carried out using PBMCs or T cells enriched from blood (not recorded which). The gene calls are TRBV9 and TRBJ2-2; D gene unclear. This TCR was sampled from a man aged 55 to 70 who had recovered from COVID-19. The DNA for the CDR3 is TGTGCCAGCAGCGTTACCGGGTCATTGAACACCGGGGAGCTGTTTTTT. As protein: CASSVTGSLNTGELFF.